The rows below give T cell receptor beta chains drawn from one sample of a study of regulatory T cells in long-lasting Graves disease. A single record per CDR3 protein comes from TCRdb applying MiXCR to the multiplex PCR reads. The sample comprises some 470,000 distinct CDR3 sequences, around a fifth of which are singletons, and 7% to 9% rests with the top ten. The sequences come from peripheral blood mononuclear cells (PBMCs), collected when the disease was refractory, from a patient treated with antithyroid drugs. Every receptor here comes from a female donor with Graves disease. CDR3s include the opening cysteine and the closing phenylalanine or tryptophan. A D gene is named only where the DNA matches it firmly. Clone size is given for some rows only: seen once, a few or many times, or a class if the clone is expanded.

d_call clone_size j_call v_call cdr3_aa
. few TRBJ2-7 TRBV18 CASSPPRRGGYEQYF
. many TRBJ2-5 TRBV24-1 CATSDRTYQETQYF
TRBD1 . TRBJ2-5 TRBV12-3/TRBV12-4 CASRRQGAETQYF
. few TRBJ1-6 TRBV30 CAWKSRNSPLHF
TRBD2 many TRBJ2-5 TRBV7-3 CASSQSGLAGETQYF
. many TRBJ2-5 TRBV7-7 CASSKDQQETQYF
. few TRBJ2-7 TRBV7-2 CASSLDLITTYEQYF
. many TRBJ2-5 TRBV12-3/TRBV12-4 CASSDLYQETQYF
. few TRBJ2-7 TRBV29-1 CSVARLEKGYEQYF
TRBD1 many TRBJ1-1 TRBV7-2 CASRVQGAFTEAFF
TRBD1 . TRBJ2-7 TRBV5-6 CASCKVGGSDEQYF
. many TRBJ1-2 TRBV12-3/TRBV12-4 CASSLRQGRWNGYTF
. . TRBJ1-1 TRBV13 CASSLGFRDAFF
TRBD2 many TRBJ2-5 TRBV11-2 CASSSGTSGGTQETQYF
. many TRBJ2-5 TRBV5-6 CASSAAGRYQETQYF
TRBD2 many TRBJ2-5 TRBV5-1 CASSLVAQRDQETQYF
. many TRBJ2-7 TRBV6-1 CASRGSFTYEQYF
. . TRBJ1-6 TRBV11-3 CASSFGPGEPLHF
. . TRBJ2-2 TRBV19 CASAVQGNTGELFF
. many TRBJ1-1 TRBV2 CASSEAGATEAFF
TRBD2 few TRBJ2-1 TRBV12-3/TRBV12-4 CASSLEGSGGINEQFF
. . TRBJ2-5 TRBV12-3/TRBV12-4 CASSPGGPSETQYF
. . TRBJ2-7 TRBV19 CASSMDRSYEQYF
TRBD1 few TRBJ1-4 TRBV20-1 CSARKGQANEKLFF
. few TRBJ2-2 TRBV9 CASSSRGSAAGELFF
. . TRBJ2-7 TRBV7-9 CASSPSGRLSYEQYF
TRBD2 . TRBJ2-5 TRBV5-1 CASSLAIAGAGETQYF
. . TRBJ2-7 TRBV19 CASSGPPYEQYF
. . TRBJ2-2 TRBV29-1 CSVARGDRTGELFF
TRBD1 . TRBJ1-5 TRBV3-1 CASSQGDSRLDKPQHF
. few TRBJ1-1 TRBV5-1 CASSFGDVTEAFF
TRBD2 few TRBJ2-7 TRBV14 CASSPAGGRLFEQYF
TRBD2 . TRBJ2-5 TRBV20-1 CSARDRGVQETQYF
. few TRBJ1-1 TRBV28 CATPGEMMAFF
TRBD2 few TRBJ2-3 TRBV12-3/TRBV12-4 CASSSGLAGTQYF
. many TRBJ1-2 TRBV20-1 CSASGDDYGYTF
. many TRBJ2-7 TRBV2 CASSEPPSHEQYF
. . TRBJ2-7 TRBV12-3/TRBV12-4 CASSFEGHPYEQYF
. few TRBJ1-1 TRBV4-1 CASSRVLGTEAFF
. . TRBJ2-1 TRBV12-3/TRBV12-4 CASSFGQRPYNEQFF
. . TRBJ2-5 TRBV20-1 CSARVVQSETQYF
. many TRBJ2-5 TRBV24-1 CATSDVQGGEETQYF
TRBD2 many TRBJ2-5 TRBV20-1 CSASRIAGGNQETQYF
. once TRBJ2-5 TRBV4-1 CASSQDWGRGETQYF
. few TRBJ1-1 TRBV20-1 CSARGTARTEAFF